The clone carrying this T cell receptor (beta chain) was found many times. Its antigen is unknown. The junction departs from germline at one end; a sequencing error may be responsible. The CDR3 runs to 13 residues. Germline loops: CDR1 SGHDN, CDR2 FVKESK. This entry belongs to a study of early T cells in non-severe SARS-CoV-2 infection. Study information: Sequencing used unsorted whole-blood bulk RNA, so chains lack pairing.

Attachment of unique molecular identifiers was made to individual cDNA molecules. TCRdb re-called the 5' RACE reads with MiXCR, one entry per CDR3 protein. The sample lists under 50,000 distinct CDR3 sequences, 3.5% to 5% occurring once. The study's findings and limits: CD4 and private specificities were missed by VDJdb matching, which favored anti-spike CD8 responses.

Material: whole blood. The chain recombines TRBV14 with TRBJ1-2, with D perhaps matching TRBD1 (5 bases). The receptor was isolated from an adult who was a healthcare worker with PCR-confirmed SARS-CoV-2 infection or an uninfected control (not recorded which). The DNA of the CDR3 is TGTGCCAGCAGCCAAGAAATTGGAGGGACTCAGGCCTTC. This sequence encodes CASSQEIGGTQAF.